The 20 T cell receptor beta chains below come from one sample, sequenced in a study of blood T cell repertoires in COVID-19. TCRdb keeps only in-frame clones here, not all; method: immunoSEQ multiplex PCR. The table records about 140,000 clones, roughly 79% of them present only once. Sequenced input: peripheral blood. All receptors come from a human donor in a cohort sampled during active COVID-19.

The chain carries TRBV5-1 and TRBJ1-2, with 7 bases lining up with TRBD1. The CDR3 is 16 residues long. The J segment lost 2 bases and the V segment lost 2 bases, leaving 9 bases of the junction unmatched. The germline gives CDR1 SGHRS, CDR2 YFSETQ. As DNA, the CDR3 is TGCGCCAGCAGCTTAGATGGGCAGGGGGGCAACTATGGCTACACCTTC. This gives the protein CASSLDGQGGNYGYTF.

This chain links TRBV29-1 with TRBJ2-1; 9 bases fit TRBD1. CDR1 is SQVTM, CDR2 ANQGSEA, per germline. Losses at the gene ends were 7 bases for V and 3 bases for J; bases not matched to a gene: 7. CDR3 length equals 14 residues. The CDR3 loop reads CSGTKDRGYNEQFF. The DNA for the CDR3 is TGCAGCGGGACAAAGGACAGGGGCTACAATGAGCAGTTCTTC.

This clone was picked up a small number of times. The chain has TRBV19 and TRBJ1-1; tentative D call: TRBD1 (5 bases). There are 15 residues in the CDR3. With 6 bases removed from V and 3 bases from J, the gap between germline ends came to 17 bases. The germline V gene encodes CDR1 LNHDA and CDR2 SQIVND (reference sequence). CDR3 in amino acids: CASSHHAGLYTEAFF. CDR3 DNA sequence: TGTGCCAGTAGCCACCATGCAGGGCTCTACACTGAAGCTTTCTTT.

The chain joins TRBV6-2 or TRBV6-3 to TRBJ2-3; 12 nucleotides align to TRBD2. Losses at the gene ends were 2 bases for V and 1 base for J; bases not matched to a gene: 13. The CDR3 has 20 amino acids. Germline values: CDR1 MNHEY, CDR2 SVGEGT. CDR3 nucleotide sequence: TGTGCCAGCAGTTACCCGACTAGCGGGAGTTCAGAAGGAGGCACAGATACGCAGTATTTT. This codes for CASSYPTSGSSEGGTDTQYF.

The V gene is TRBV6-2 or TRBV6-3, the J gene TRBJ2-4; 9 bases are a match to TRBD2. This CDR3 comprises 19 residues. Germline CDR1 MNHEY, CDR2 SVGEGT. The V segment lost 5 bases and the J segment 0 bases; nucleotides outside the gene matches: 14. In DNA, the CDR3 is TGTGCCAGCAGTAATCCCGGGACTAGCCTACACCTAGCCAAAAACATTCAGTACTTC. Protein product: CASSNPGTSLHLAKNIQYF.

This rearrangement joins TRBV11-2 to TRBJ2-7, with 9 nucleotides matching TRBD1. V shed 6 bases, J shed 6 bases, and the junction held 12 bases outside the gene matches. Germline CDR1 SGHAT, CDR2 FQNNGV. CDR3 length: 15 amino acids. The chain's CDR3 is CASRSHRGRRSEQYF. CDR3 nucleotides: TGTGCCAGCAGGTCCCACAGGGGGCGGAGGAGCGAGCAGTACTTC.

This clone has just a few counts. This rearrangement joins TRBV7-2 to TRBJ2-6, with a weak D call TRBD1 (6 bases). CDR3 length: 16 residues. The V and J ends lost 5 bases and 4 bases respectively, with 15 bases between them. Germline V CDR1 and CDR2: SGHTA, FQGNSA. This CDR3 reads CASSPATGTGANVLTF. The CDR3 nucleotides are TGTGCCAGCAGCCCAGCTACAGGGACCGGGGCCAACGTCCTGACTTTC.

This clone was counted once. The chain employs TRBV5-8 and TRBJ2-1; 7 bases match TRBD1. Germline CDR1 SGHTS, CDR2 YDEGEE. V was pared by 3 bases and J by 8 bases, with 14 bases of the junction left unmatched. The CDR3 has 16 residues. CDR3 loop: CASSSGRSTGVHEQFF. The CDR3 nucleotides read TGTGCCAGCAGCTCGGGTAGATCCACAGGGGTGCATGAGCAGTTCTTC.

A single count supports this clone. The chain joins TRBV13 to TRBJ1-5; the D gene is possibly TRBD1 (6 bases). Deletions cut 5 bases from V and 4 bases from J, with 12 bases between. Germline V CDR1 and CDR2: PRHDT, FYEKMQ (reference sequence). This CDR3 region has 14 residues. Here the CDR3 reads CASSIGQSNQPQHF. In DNA form, the CDR3 reads TGTGCCAGCAGCATTGGACAGAGTAATCAGCCCCAGCATTTT.

J is TRBJ2-5 and V is TRBV7-2; possibly TRBD1 for D (6 bases). Trimming shortened V by 1 base and J by 2 bases, and 8 bases separated the two germline ends. The CDR3 consists of 14 residues. The V gene's germline CDR1 is SGHTA and CDR2 FQGNSA. CDR3 loop: CASSLEGGQETQYF. CDR3 nucleotide sequence: TGTGCCAGCAGCTTAGAAGGGGGACAAGAGACCCAGTACTTC.

The chain's CDR3 is CASSPRQGGPNTEAFF. The CDR3 DNA sequence: TGTGCCAGTAGTCCCAGACAGGGGGGACCAAACACTGAAGCTTTCTTT. The J gene is TRBJ1-1, the V gene TRBV19; 9 nucleotides line up with TRBD1. The CDR3 covers 16 residues. Germline CDR1 LNHDA, CDR2 SQIVND (reference sequence). J was trimmed by 2 bases and V by 5 bases; bases with no gene match: 9.

This clone was observed a few times. The J gene is TRBJ2-5, the V gene TRBV27, with TRBD2 matching 9 bases. Trimming removed 6 bases from V and 1 base from J; junction bases left unmatched: 6. The CDR3 runs 15 residues. The V gene's germline CDR1 is MNHEY and CDR2 SMNVEV (reference sequence). The CDR3 here is CASSKGTSRQETQYF. The CDR3 DNA sequence: TGTGCCAGCAGCAAAGGGACTAGCCGCCAAGAGACCCAGTACTTC.

The V and J genes are TRBV27 and TRBJ1-3, with D hard to call. The CDR3 spans 15 residues. Germline V lookup: CDR1 MNHEY, CDR2 SMNVEV (reference sequence). V lost 5 bases to trimming and J lost 0 bases, with 11 bases between them. CDR3 in amino acids: CASSPSTPSGNTIYF. CDR3 nucleotides: TGTGCCAGCAGTCCATCGACACCCTCTGGAAACACCATATATTTT.

The V gene is TRBV12-3 or TRBV12-4, the J gene TRBJ1-5, with D unclear. Trimming took off 5 bases at V and 4 bases at J, with 9 bases between the two ends. The CDR3 extends over 13 amino acids. The CDR3 DNA reads as TGTGCCAGCAGTAGCCACCAAAATCAGCCCCAGCATTTT. Its translation: CASSSHQNQPQHF.

The chain recombines TRBV7-9 with TRBJ2-7, with a possible D match to TRBD2 (5 bases). The V gene lost 5 bases and the J gene lost 1 base, with 12 bases spanning the gap. CDR1 and CDR2 (germline): SEHNR, FQNEAQ (reference sequence). The CDR3 length is 14 residues. This CDR3 is CASSREGRSYEQYF. As DNA, the CDR3 is TGTGCCAGCAGCCGAGAGGGCCGGTCCTACGAGCAGTACTTC.

The chain couples TRBV7-2 to TRBJ2-7, with 7 bases aligning to TRBD2. This CDR3 spans 14 amino acids. Looked up from germline, CDR1 is SGHTA and CDR2 is FQGNSA. Losses at the gene ends were 4 bases for V and 6 bases for J; bases not matched to a gene: 9. The CDR3 coding sequence is TGTGCCAGCAGCTCCCTCCCCGGGACTACCGAGCAGTACTTC. It encodes CASSSLPGTTEQYF.

The chain is built from TRBV6-1 and TRBJ2-1; 13 nucleotides line up with TRBD2. Germline CDR1 reads MNHNS; CDR2 reads SASEGT. CDR3 size: 20 residues. V lost 4 bases, J lost 1 base, and 13 bases stayed unmatched. The CDR3 DNA follows: TGTGCCAGCAGTGGCTCGGGACTGCGGACTAGCGGGAGATCCTACAATGAGCAGTTCTTC. It specifies CASSGSGLRTSGRSYNEQFF.

This chain uses TRBV9 with TRBJ2-1, with 8 bases that match TRBD1. The ends lost 3 bases at V and 8 bases at J; junction bases unmatched: 10. The germline V gene has CDR1 SGDLS and CDR2 YYNGEE. CDR3 length equals 15 residues. CDR3 amino acids: CASSAQTGEVDEQFF. CDR3 coding DNA: TGTGCCAGCAGCGCCCAGACAGGGGAGGTCGATGAGCAGTTCTTC.

This chain uses TRBV24-1 with TRBJ2-3; TRBD1 matches at 11 bases. The ends lost 4 bases at V and 6 bases at J; junction bases unmatched: 5. There are 15 residues in the CDR3. Germline CDR1 and CDR2: KGHDR and SFDVKD. The CDR3 coding sequence is TGTGCCACCAGTGAGGGACAGGGGGTTCGGGATACGCAGTATTTT. Protein: CATSEGQGVRDTQYF.

This sequence joins TRBV11-2 and TRBJ2-1; D may be TRBD2 (5 bases). This CDR3 is built from 17 residues. The V end was cut by 1 base, the J end by 6 bases, with 19 bases between. In germline, CDR1 is SGHAT, CDR2 FQNNGV. CDR3: CASSLAWGAGWGNEQFF. The CDR3 DNA is TGTGCCAGCAGCTTAGCCTGGGGTGCGGGTTGGGGCAATGAGCAGTTCTTC.